This T cell receptor (beta chain) is drawn from a study of blood T cells in healthy people across ages. Primed by a sample-barcoded 5' primer and a J-beta primer mix, a second PCR proceeded for 7 to 11 cycles. TCRdb called the 5' RACE reads again in MiXCR, with one record for every CDR3 protein. The data hold some 1,800,000 distinct CDR3 sequences, with about 39% observed a single time. V lost 5 bases, J lost 8 bases, and 11 bases stayed unmatched. CDR3 size: 16 residues. The V gene is TRBV12-3 or TRBV12-4, the J gene TRBJ1-4, with 10 bases identical to TRBD1. The receptor's source is a human donor in good health. Source material: blood. CDR3: CASSPRLDRGDEKLFF. CDR3 nucleotide sequence: TGTGCCAGCAGTCCCCGCTTGGACAGGGGGGACGAAAAACTGTTTTTT.